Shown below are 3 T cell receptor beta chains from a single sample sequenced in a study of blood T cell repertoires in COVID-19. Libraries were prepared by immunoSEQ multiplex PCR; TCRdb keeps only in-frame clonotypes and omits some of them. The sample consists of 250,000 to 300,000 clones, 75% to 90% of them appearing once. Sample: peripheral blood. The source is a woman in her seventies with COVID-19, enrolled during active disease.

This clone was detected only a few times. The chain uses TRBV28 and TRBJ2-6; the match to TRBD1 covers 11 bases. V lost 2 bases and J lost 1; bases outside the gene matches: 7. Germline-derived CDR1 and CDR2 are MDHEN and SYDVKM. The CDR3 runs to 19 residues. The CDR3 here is CASSLPPGQGVSGANVLTF. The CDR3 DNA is TGTGCCAGCAGTTTACCCCCGGGACAGGGGGTTTCTGGGGCCAACGTCCTGACTTTC.

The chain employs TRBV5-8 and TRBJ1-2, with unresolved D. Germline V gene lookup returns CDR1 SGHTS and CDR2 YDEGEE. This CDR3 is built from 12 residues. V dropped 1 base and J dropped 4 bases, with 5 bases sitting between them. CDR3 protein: CASSLSTYGYTF. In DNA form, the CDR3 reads TGTGCCAGCAGCTTGAGCACCTATGGCTACACCTTC.

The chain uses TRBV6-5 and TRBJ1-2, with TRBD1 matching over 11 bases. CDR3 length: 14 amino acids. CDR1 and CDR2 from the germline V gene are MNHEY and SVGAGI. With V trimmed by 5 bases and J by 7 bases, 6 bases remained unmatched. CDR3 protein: CASSTDRGLGGYTF. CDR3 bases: TGTGCCAGCAGTACGGACAGGGGGCTCGGTGGCTACACCTTC.